A selection of T cell receptor beta chains follows, all from one sample in a study of blood T cell repertoires in COVID-19. The method was immunoSEQ multiplex PCR; TCRdb's version includes in-frame clones alone and lacks a portion of them. The repertoire holds some 200,000 clones, around 86% seen once, with approximately 6.5% in the top ten. The specimen was peripheral blood. The receptors come from a woman in her forties with acute or convalescent COVID-19. The CDR3 runs from the conserved cysteine through the conserved F or W. The D gene is left open where the match is weak. Clone size is given for some rows only: seen once, a few or many times, or a class if the clone is expanded.

once	TRBV10-3	-	TRBJ2-7	CATEGGPSYEQYF	TGTGCCACCGAAGGAGGACCCTCCTACGAGCAGTACTTC
-	TRBV19	TRBD2	TRBJ2-1	CASSKEREGRLLYNEQFF	TGTGCCAGTAGTAAAGAGCGGGAGGGCCGTTTACTCTACAATGAGCAGTTCTTC
-	TRBV6-4	TRBD2	TRBJ2-1	CASSDGSGGYNEQFF	TGTGCCAGCAGTGACGGGAGCGGGGGGTACAATGAGCAGTTCTTC
-	TRBV5-1	TRBD2	TRBJ2-1	CASSLVSSGSSNEQFF	TGCGCCAGCAGCTTGGTTTCTAGCGGGAGTTCCAATGAGCAGTTCTTC
-	TRBV6-5	TRBD1	TRBJ1-5	CASSPIDRGFQPQHF	TGTGCCAGCAGCCCAATTGACAGGGGGTTTCAGCCCCAGCATTTT
-	TRBV5-6	-	TRBJ1-5	CASSHRVGNQPQHF	TGTGCCAGCAGCCACCGGGTGGGCAATCAGCCCCAGCATTTT
few	TRBV27	TRBD1	TRBJ1-5	CASSPDRDNQPQHF	TGTGCCAGCAGTCCGGACAGGGACAATCAGCCCCAGCATTTT
-	TRBV5-1	TRBD1	TRBJ2-1	CASSLASGTGGNEQFF	TGCGCCAGCAGCTTGGCATCCGGGACAGGGGGCAATGAGCAGTTCTTC
-	TRBV28	-	TRBJ2-7	CASSLGQSYEQYF	TGTGCCAGCAGTTTAGGGCAGTCCTACGAGCAGTACTTC
-	TRBV19	-	TRBJ1-1	CASSKQALMNTEAFF	TGTGCCAGTAGTAAACAGGCGCTGATGAACACTGAAGCTTTCTTT
-	TRBV30	TRBD1	TRBJ2-7	CAWWKQPGQGAQCNF	TGTGCCTGGTGGAAGCAACCGGGACAGGGGGCGCAATGTAATTTC
few	TRBV19	TRBD1	TRBJ2-2	CASSQTGSGELFF	TGTGCCAGTAGCCAGACAGGGTCCGGGGAGCTGTTTTTT
-	TRBV7-8	-	TRBJ1-2	CASSQRLLKTSNYGYTF	TGTGCCAGCAGCCAACGTCTACTCAAGACATCAAACTATGGCTACACCTTC
-	TRBV7-3	-	TRBJ2-2	CASSLNAGRLNGELFF	TGTGCCAGCAGCCTTAACGCGGGGCGCCTTAACGGGGAGCTGTTTTTT
few	TRBV28	-	TRBJ1-4	CASSFQGPNEKLFF	TGTGCCAGCAGTTTCCAGGGGCCTAATGAAAAACTGTTTTTT
-	TRBV11-3	-	TRBJ2-3	CASSLGRVHTDTQYF	TGTGCCAGCAGCTTAGGCAGGGTTCACACAGATACGCAGTATTTT
-	TRBV7-9	TRBD1	TRBJ1-4	CASSRTGGGNEKLFF	TGTGCCAGCAGCCGCACAGGGGGGGGGAATGAAAAACTGTTTTTT
-	TRBV27	TRBD1	TRBJ1-4	CASRGTATNEKLFF	TGTGCCAGCAGAGGGACAGCAACTAATGAAAAACTGTTTTTT
-	TRBV7-9	TRBD1	TRBJ1-1	CASSLRTGVEAFF	TGTGCCAGCAGCTTACGGACAGGGGTTGAAGCTTTCTTT
-	TRBV7-3	-	TRBJ2-3	CASSLGQPSTDTQYF	TGTGCCAGCAGCTTAGGACAGCCTAGCACAGATACGCAGTATTTT
once	TRBV3-1/TRBV3-2	-	TRBJ1-6	CASSPAGGSPLHF	TGTGCCAGCAGCCCTGCGGGGGGTTCACCCCTCCACTTT
-	TRBV4-1	-	TRBJ2-1	CASSQDRGPFNEQFF	TGCGCCAGCAGCCAAGATCGTGGGCCCTTCAATGAGCAGTTCTTC